What follows are 29 T cell receptor beta chains derived from one specimen sequenced in a study of post-analysis software for immune sequencing data (dated by TCRdb to between 2014 and 2017). These receptors lack a known antigen. Broader findings and caveats from the paper: Patients showed significantly higher frequencies than controls for a handful of TRBV segments, among them TRBV5-6, TRBV5-1 and TRBV20-1.

To prepare the library, PCR was applied. Data came from an Illumina HiSeq 2500. Unique molecular identifiers were incorporated into TCR beta cDNA libraries to reduce PCR and sequencing biases. TCRdb trimmed public reads at Q25 via fastp, called clones via MiXCR and kept in-frame beta chains. When rows share a CDR3 protein, they turn into one entry using the most common DNA and genes. The sample records about 540,000 distinct CDR3 sequences, 34% of which are singletons. The ten top clones hold approximately 6% of the sample. Sequenced: blood. Receptor source: a girl under 18 with multiple sclerosis.

The J gene is TRBJ2-1, the V gene TRBV6-9, with D perhaps TRBD1 (6 bases). The V end was cut by 5 bases, the J end by 3 bases, with 11 bases between. The CDR3 runs to 14 residues. CDR1 is MNHGY, CDR2 SVAAGI, per germline. The CDR3 region has the DNA TGTGCCAGCAGTAAGGACAGTCACTACAATGAGCAGTTCTTC. Protein sequence: CASSKDSHYNEQFF.

The J gene is TRBJ1-2, the V gene TRBV6-5; D may be TRBD1 (6 bases). CDR3 size: 16 residues. Looked up from germline, CDR1 is MNHEY and CDR2 is SVGAGI. V gave up 0 bases and J gave up 4 bases, with 15 bases separating them. This chain's CDR3 is CASSYSTTGTTYGYTF. The CDR3 DNA sequence: TGTGCCAGCAGTTACTCCACCACAGGGACGACCTATGGCTACACCTTC.

This clonotype has only a few counts. The CDR3 sequence is CASRSRETQYF. As DNA, the CDR3 is TGTGCCAGCAGGTCCCGAGAGACCCAGTACTTC. The V and J genes are TRBV5-6 and TRBJ2-5, with D uncertain. The CDR3 is 11 amino acids. The germline V and J ends were trimmed by 5 bases and 4 bases, with 6 bases remaining between them. CDR1 is SGHDT and CDR2 is YYEEEE in the germline V gene.

This chain links TRBV7-2 with TRBJ2-5, with unresolved D. Trimming removed 4 bases from V and 7 bases from J, with 10 bases in between. CDR3 length equals 12 residues. Germline V gene data show CDR1 as SGHTA and CDR2 as FQGNSA. The CDR3 DNA reads as TGTGCCAGCAGCTATTCGGTGGGGACCCAGTACTTC. Its protein is CASSYSVGTQYF.

This clonotype was counted at least ten times. The chain carries TRBV7-8 and TRBJ2-3; D is unresolved. The ends were cut back, 7 bases at V and 3 bases at J, with 8 bases in the middle. The germline V gene encodes CDR1 SGHVS and CDR2 FQNEAQ. This CDR3 has 12 amino acids. As DNA, the CDR3 is TGTGCCAGCACCCGAGGAACAGATACGCAGTATTTT. This sequence encodes CASTRGTDTQYF.

This CDR3 reads CASSLDTSGALDTQYF. CDR3 bases: TGTGCCAGCAGCTTAGACACTAGCGGGGCGCTGGATACGCAGTATTTT. The gene calls are TRBV7-2 and TRBJ2-3, with TRBD2 matching 10 bases. Germline assignment: CDR1 SGHTA and CDR2 FQGNSA. V lost 1 base to trimming and J lost 6 bases; unmatched junction nucleotides: 7. CDR3 length: 16 amino acids.

The rearrangement joins TRBV19 to TRBJ1-5; 8 nucleotides match TRBD1. This CDR3 spans 16 amino acids. Germline lookup yields CDR1 LNHDA and CDR2 SQIVND (reference sequence). J lost 5 bases, V lost 0 bases, and 6 bases had no gene match. CDR3 sequence (DNA): TGTGCCAGTAGTATAGATGGAACAGGGGGGTATCAGCCCCAGCATTTT. Translation: CASSIDGTGGYQPQHF. Complete variable domain (other parts from reference TRBV19 and TRBJ1-5): DGGITQSPKYLFRKEGQNVTLSCEQNLNHDAMYWYRQDPGQGLRLIYYSQIVNDFQKGDIAEGYSVSREKKESFPLTVTSAQKNPTAFYLCASSIDGTGGYQPQHFGDGTRLSIL.

V usage is TRBV24-1 and J usage is TRBJ2-5, with D possibly being TRBD1 (6 bases). V lost 5 bases to trimming and J lost 3 bases, with 12 bases between them. The CDR3 totals 14 residues. CDR1 is KGHDR, CDR2 SFDVKD, per germline. CDR3 in DNA: TGTGCCACCAGTGCCAGGGGAAGGGAAGAGACCCAGTACTTC. Residues: CATSARGREETQYF.

This clonotype was found a few times. The DNA of the CDR3 is TGTGCCAGCAGTTTAGGGCAGGGGGCTGGCTATGGCTACACCTTC. This sequence encodes CASSLGQGAGYGYTF. This chain joins TRBV12-3 or TRBV12-4 and TRBJ1-2, with TRBD1 identical over 8 bases. This CDR3 comprises 15 residues. J was trimmed by 4 bases and V by 1 base; bases with no gene match: 5.

This chain links TRBV12-3 or TRBV12-4 with TRBJ1-1, with 9 nucleotides matching TRBD1. Trimming cost V 6 bases and J 4 bases; bases outside gene matches: 6. The CDR3 loop spans 14 amino acids. The CDR3 protein is CASRRTGAPTEAFF. DNA for the CDR3: TGTGCCAGCAGAAGGACAGGGGCACCCACTGAAGCTTTCTTT.

This clonotype was observed a single time. J is TRBJ1-1 and V is TRBV29-1, with a weak D call TRBD1 (5 bases). The V gene lost 5 bases and the J gene lost 1 base, with 23 bases spanning the gap. The CDR3 has 17 amino acids. From germline, CDR1 is SQVTM and CDR2 ANQGSEA. CDR3 residues: CSVIGPRASGGNTEAFF. The CDR3 DNA reads as TGCAGCGTTATTGGCCCCCGGGCGTCGGGGGGGAACACTGAAGCTTTCTTT.

Concerning this clonotype: With a much larger clone just one base away, this may be a read error. The chain employs TRBV29-1 and TRBJ2-5; 8 bases match TRBD1. CDR1 SQVTM and CDR2 ANQGSEA come from the germline V gene. J lost 5 bases, V lost 3 bases, and 11 bases had no gene match. This CDR3 is 15 amino acids long. The chain's CDR3 is CSVDQHRTGRETQYF. DNA for the CDR3: TGCAGCGTTGACCAACATAGGACAGGGCGGGAGACCCAGTACTTC.

The rearrangement joins TRBV6-6 to TRBJ1-5, with TRBD1 identical over 8 bases. The CDR3 sequence is 15 residues long. The V segment lost 5 bases and the J segment 4 bases; nucleotides outside the gene matches: 7. The germline CDR1 and CDR2 sequences are MNHNY and SVGAGI (reference sequence). The CDR3: CASSTGQGRNQPQHF. CDR3 DNA: TGTGCCAGCAGTACTGGACAGGGTAGGAATCAGCCCCAGCATTTT.

This clonotype has more than one count but fewer than ten. The chain couples TRBV6-5 to TRBJ2-3; D is possibly TRBD2 (7 bases). There are 15 residues in the CDR3. V lost 5 bases, J lost 0 bases, and 12 bases lay in between. Germline CDR1 MNHEY, CDR2 SVGAGI. The CDR3 protein is CASSRGGESTDTQYF. The CDR3 DNA is TGTGCCAGCAGTAGGGGGGGGGAAAGCACAGATACGCAGTATTTT.

The chain has TRBV5-6 and TRBJ1-4, with TRBD1 matching 7 bases. This CDR3 comprises 14 residues. The germline V gene encodes CDR1 SGHDT and CDR2 YYEEEE. The V segment lost 1 base and the J segment 7 bases; nucleotides outside the gene matches: 4. As DNA, the CDR3 is TGTGCCAGCAGCTTGCAGGGGGGATTTGAAAAACTGTTTTTT. This translates into CASSLQGGFEKLFF.

The rearrangement links TRBV5-6 to TRBJ2-5, with D hard to call. TRBJ2-7 explains the end of the DNA better; the J call may be wrong. CDR1 is SGHDT and CDR2 is YYEEEE in the germline V gene. This CDR3 is 14 amino acids long. DNA of the CDR3: TGTGCCAGCAGCTTGAGAGGAACCTTCTACGAGCAGTACTTC. Protein product: CASSLRGTFYEQYF.

The V and J genes are TRBV15 and TRBJ2-1, with D maybe TRBD1 (6 bases). Trimming removed 0 bases at V and 4 bases at J, with 10 bases between. Germline lookup yields CDR1 LNHNV and CDR2 YYDKDF (reference sequence). This CDR3 comprises 15 residues. The CDR3: CATSREGQLYNEQFF. In nucleotides, the CDR3 is TGTGCCACCAGCAGAGAGGGACAACTTTACAATGAGCAGTTCTTC.

The chain carries TRBV20-1 and TRBJ2-5; D call uncertain. Trimming took 0 bases from V and 2 from J, leaving 10 bases between them. Germline assignment: CDR1 DFQATT and CDR2 SNEGSKA (reference sequence). The CDR3 consists of 14 residues. CDR3 sequence: CSARDLGYQETQYF. The DNA of the CDR3 is TGCAGTGCTAGAGATCTTGGCTATCAAGAGACCCAGTACTTC.

The rearrangement joins TRBV6-2 or TRBV6-3 to TRBJ2-4; 11 bases align to TRBD1. V trimming: 8 bases; J trimming: 6 bases; junction bases outside the gene matches: 6. Germline CDR1 and CDR2: MNHEY and SVGEGT. CDR3 length: 14 residues. The CDR3 protein is CASDRGTGGNIQYF. In DNA form, the CDR3 reads TGTGCCAGCGATAGGGGGACAGGGGGAAACATTCAGTACTTC.

This clonotype has more than one count but fewer than ten. This chain links TRBV29-1 with TRBJ1-2; 7 bases line up with TRBD1. The CDR3 runs 13 residues. V shed 5 bases and J 2 bases; nucleotides not matched to a gene: 5. Germline V gene sequence: CDR1 SQVTM, CDR2 ANQGSEA. This chain's CDR3 is CSVRPRGNYGYTF. In nucleotides, the CDR3 is TGCAGCGTTCGACCCAGGGGGAACTATGGCTACACCTTC.

The gene calls are TRBV29-1 and TRBJ2-6; 10 nucleotides align to TRBD1. The CDR3 covers 17 residues. V was pared by 3 bases and J by 0 bases, with 5 bases of the junction left unmatched. Germline CDR1 reads SQVTM; CDR2 reads ANQGSEA. CDR3 loop: CSVDTGQGSSGANVLTF. In nucleotides, the CDR3 is TGCAGCGTTGACACGGGACAGGGGTCCTCTGGGGCCAACGTCCTGACTTTC.

The DNA of the CDR3 is TGTGCCAGCAGCGCGCTTTACAATGAGCAGTTCTTC. Translation gives CASSALYNEQFF. V usage is TRBV9 and J usage is TRBJ2-1; no reliable D call. Germline V gene data show CDR1 as SGDLS and CDR2 as YYNGEE. CDR3 length: 12 residues. The V gene lost 3 bases and the J gene lost 4 bases, with 5 bases spanning the gap.

This clonotype has more than one count but fewer than ten. V and J are TRBV6-5 and TRBJ2-5; maybe TRBD2 (6 bases). Trimming left V 2 bases short and J 0 bases short, with 10 bases between. The germline gives CDR1 MNHEY, CDR2 SVGAGI. The CDR3 covers 15 residues. The CDR3 here is CASSYGRDYQETQYF. CDR3 nucleotide sequence: TGTGCCAGCAGTTACGGCAGGGACTACCAAGAGACCCAGTACTTC.

This clonotype was counted many times. This chain links TRBV12-3 or TRBV12-4 with TRBJ1-4; D not resolved. Trimming left V 6 bases short and J 5 bases short, with 4 bases between. The CDR3 extends over 11 amino acids. The CDR3, as DNA: TGTGCCAGCAGCTTAAATGAAAAACTGTTTTTT. Translating gives CASSLNEKLFF.

This chain links TRBV10-3 with TRBJ1-5; no definite D call. Germline V gene data show CDR1 as ENHRY and CDR2 as SYGVKD. The CDR3 runs 13 residues. V gave up 6 bases and J gave up 2 bases, with 8 bases separating them. In DNA, the CDR3 is TGTGCCATCAGCAGGTTAGGCAATCAGCCCCAGCATTTT. It yields the protein CAISRLGNQPQHF.

A word on this clonotype: An end of the junction differs from the germline gene, which may be a read error. This chain links TRBV7-9 with TRBJ2-1; D is uncertain. CDR1 and CDR2 from the germline V gene are SEHNR and FQNEAQ (reference sequence). The CDR3 is 12 residues long. The chain's CDR3 is CASSLRLNEQCF. As DNA, the CDR3 is TGTGCCAGCAGCTTGCGCCTCAATGAGCAGTGCTTC. The variable domain in full, with the rest retrieved from reference TRBV7-9 and TRBJ2-1, is DTGVSQNPRHKITKRGQNVTFRCDPISEHNRLYWYRQTLGQGPEFLTYFQNEAQLEKSRLLSDRFSAERPKGSFSTLEIQRTEQGDSAMYLCASSLRLNEQCFGPGTRLTVL.

This clonotype was observed a few times. The rearrangement uses TRBV12-3 or TRBV12-4 and TRBJ1-4, with D uncertain. The CDR3 extends over 14 amino acids. Trimming shortened V by 3 bases and J by 6 bases, and 11 bases separated the two germline ends. The CDR3 reads CASSFSSRDEKLFF. CDR3 DNA: TGTGCCAGCAGTTTCTCGTCCCGGGATGAAAAACTGTTTTTT.

The chain is built from TRBV6-5 and TRBJ2-2; D ambiguous. This CDR3 region has 13 residues. Germline CDR1 is MNHEY and CDR2 is SVGAGI. Between the trimmed V and J ends, which lost 5 bases and 4 bases, there was a span of 8 bases. In nucleotides, the CDR3 is TGTGCCAGCAGTGATATGAGCACCGGGGAGCTGTTTTTT. This translates into CASSDMSTGELFF.

In this sample, this clonotype turned up a few times. J is TRBJ2-5 and V is TRBV14; the D is unclear. The CDR3 runs to 15 residues. Trimming took off 0 bases at V and 4 bases at J, with 12 bases between the two ends. Looked up from germline, CDR1 is SGHDN and CDR2 is FVKESK. The CDR3 here is CASSQDWQVGETQYF. Written as DNA, the CDR3 is TGTGCCAGCAGCCAAGACTGGCAAGTGGGAGAGACCCAGTACTTC.